These 4 T cell receptor beta chains were sequenced from one sample in a study of cytomegalovirus exposure and HLA in healthy donors. Primers for the PCR totalled 60 Vbeta and 13 Jbeta. TCRdb keeps only in-frame clones here, not all; method: immunoSEQ multiplex PCR. The data hold roughly 120,000 clones, with about 80% observed a single time. Sample: PBMCs. These receptor sequences come from a woman in her 50s in good health and CMV-seropositive.

The chain uses TRBV4-1 and TRBJ1-5, with TRBD1 matching 9 bases. V lost 3 bases and J lost 7; bases outside the gene matches: 10. Germline CDR1 is MGHRA and CDR2 is YSYEKL. The CDR3 covers 16 residues. CDR3 sequence (DNA): TGCGCCAGCAGCCAGGCTGGGACAGGGAATGGGCAGCCCCAGCATTTT. Amino acid sequence: CASSQAGTGNGQPQHF.

This clone was seen a few times. CDR3 bases: TGTGCCAGCAGTGGCGAGGGAGGTGGGGAACTGTTTTTT. Translating it yields CASSGEGGGELFF. The rearrangement joins TRBV2 to TRBJ1-4, with D unclear. The CDR3 runs to 13 residues. V lost 4 bases to trimming and J lost 12 bases, with 15 bases between them. The V gene's germline CDR1 is SNHLY and CDR2 FYNNEI.

V usage is TRBV15 and J usage is TRBJ2-1; 9 bases map to TRBD2. The V gene end was trimmed by 0 bases and the J gene end by 3 bases; junction bases not matched to a gene: 3. CDR1 is LNHNV and CDR2 is YYDKDF in the germline V gene (reference sequence). This CDR3 comprises 16 residues. The DNA of the CDR3 is TGTGCCACCAGCAGAGATCCACTAGCGGGCTACAATGAGCAGTTCTTC. The encoded protein is CATSRDPLAGYNEQFF.

The chain links TRBV2 to TRBJ2-1, with TRBD2 matching 8 bases. Trimming cost V 6 bases and J 5 bases; bases outside gene matches: 9. The CDR3 consists of 15 residues. Germline V gives CDR1 SNHLY, CDR2 FYNNEI. As DNA, the CDR3 is TGTGCCAGCAGGGTCGGGCGGGGGGCCCACAATGAGCAGTTCTTC. Its translation: CASRVGRGAHNEQFF.